This TCR beta chain stems from a study of blood T cell repertoires in COVID-19. Study background: The United States, Italy and Spain provided the acute and convalescent COVID-19 samples. Nucleic acid was either cDNA or gDNA, and it came from T cells, B-cell-depleted T cells, or PBMCs.

Methods used by the authors: Estimated nucleated cell counts came from reference gene primer amplification. This table comes from immunoSEQ multiplex PCR, and its TCRdb copy is limited to in-frame clones, with some not included. The V and J calls and clone size come from that table; D and trimming were worked out from the DNA. Of about 150,000 clones listed, approximately 80% were seen once; the top ten hold roughly 13%. About this clone: A much larger clone differs from this one at a single base, so this may be a read error.

Specimen: peripheral blood. The source is a man in his sixties with active or convalescent COVID-19.

In DNA form, the CDR3 reads TGTGCCACCATTGGACAGTCCACCACTATTGGCTACACCTTC. Protein product: CATIGQSTTIGYTF. This chain connects TRBV24-1 to TRBJ1-2; maybe TRBD1 (6 bases). Germline V lookup: CDR1 KGHDR, CDR2 SFDVKD. Trimming stripped 8 bases from V and 7 bases from J, with 19 bases between. The CDR3 runs 14 residues.